This TCR beta chain was identified during a study of blood T cell repertoires in COVID-19. Study context: Samples of COVID-19 (acute and convalescent) were obtained from the United States, Italy and Spain. T cells, B-cell-depleted T cells, or PBMCs supplied cDNA or gDNA.

The V end lost 0 bases, the J end lost 0 bases, and 11 bases lay between the germline ends. Germline V gene sequence: CDR1 LGHNA, CDR2 YNFKEQ. This CDR3 is built from 17 residues. Original data processing: For nucleated cells, counts were estimated from reference gene primer amplification. Data came from immunoSEQ multiplex PCR; TCRdb stores just in-frame clones and leaves some out. V and J calls and clone size are copied from that table; D and trimming were computed from the DNA. The sample includes about 120,000 clones, about 74% of them seen just once. This TCR was sampled from a man between 65 and 85 years old with acute or convalescent COVID-19. The sample comprised peripheral blood. The chain couples TRBV4-2 to TRBJ2-2; TRBD2 is a possible D gene (6 bases). CDR3 sequence (DNA): TGTGCCAGCAGCCAAGATTACGCGGGAACGAACACCGGGGAGCTGTTTTTT. It encodes CASSQDYAGTNTGELFF.